The 7 T cell receptor beta chains in this list originate from one sample, sequenced in a study of blood T cell repertoires in COVID-19. Method: immunoSEQ multiplex PCR; TCRdb's copy keeps in-frame clones and lacks some. The sample includes 250,000 or so clones, approximately 82% of them seen just once. Sequencing was performed on peripheral blood. The receptor source for this set is a man aged 25 to 40 who had recovered from COVID-19.

V is TRBV7-8 and J is TRBJ1-5, with D uncertain. The CDR3 covers 13 residues. Germline-derived CDR1 and CDR2 are SGHVS and FQNEAQ. Trimming cost V 5 bases and J 9 bases, with 14 bases left between them. The CDR3 DNA reads as TGTGCCAGCAGCCAACGTGTTAGTCCGCCCCAGCATTTT. It translates to CASSQRVSPPQHF.

The chain carries TRBV10-3 and TRBJ2-7, with TRBD1 matching over 7 bases. The junction had 8 bases not matched to a gene; V was cut back by 5 bases and J by 1 base. The CDR3 is made up of 15 amino acids. Looked up from germline, CDR1 is ENHRY and CDR2 is SYGVKD. CDR3 in amino acids: CAISQGTEVSYEQYV. In nucleotides, the CDR3 is TGTGCCATCAGTCAGGGGACAGAGGTTTCCTACGAGCAGTACGTC.

The genes are TRBV7-8 and TRBJ2-1; TRBD1 aligns across 9 bases. Trimming took 5 bases from V and 5 from J; bases not matched to a gene: 7. Germline values: CDR1 SGHVS, CDR2 FQNEAQ. This CDR3 contains 15 residues. The CDR3 DNA reads as TGTGCCAGCAGCCTCGCCGGGACAGGGAACAATGAGCAGTTCTTC. Translation: CASSLAGTGNNEQFF.

The CDR3 sequence: CASRSRDRGRLGQPQHF. The CDR3, as DNA: TGTGCCAGCAGGTCCCGGGACAGGGGGCGCCTGGGTCAGCCCCAGCATTTT. The chain recombines TRBV28 with TRBJ1-5; 12 bases align to TRBD1. The germline V gene has CDR1 MDHEN and CDR2 SYDVKM. The CDR3 contains 17 residues. The V gene end was trimmed by 6 bases and the J gene end by 6 bases; junction bases not matched to a gene: 12.

The chain links TRBV4-2 to TRBJ2-4; 7 bases are a match to TRBD1. Germline values: CDR1 LGHNA, CDR2 YNFKEQ. With 2 bases clipped from V and 2 bases from J, the junction kept 6 bases outside the gene matches. The CDR3 is 16 amino acids. The CDR3 loop is CASSQPDRETKNIQYF. Here the CDR3 DNA reads TGTGCCAGCAGCCAACCCGACAGGGAGACCAAAAACATTCAGTACTTC.

This chain uses TRBV14 with TRBJ2-5; TRBD2 is a possible D gene (5 bases). This CDR3 is built from 13 residues. Germline CDR1 and CDR2: SGHDN and FVKESK. The V gene lost 4 bases and the J gene lost 5 bases, with 11 bases spanning the gap. Here the CDR3 reads CASSRGGGETQYF. The CDR3 DNA follows: TGTGCCAGCAGCCGAGGAGGCGGGGAGACCCAGTACTTC.

This chain joins TRBV29-1 and TRBJ1-2, with no clear D. The CDR3 is made up of 11 amino acids. CDR1 is SQVTM and CDR2 is ANQGSEA in the germline V gene. V dropped 6 bases and J dropped 5 bases, with 10 bases sitting between them. CDR3 DNA: TGCAGCGTCGGGGAGTCGTATGGCTACACCTTC. Protein product: CSVGESYGYTF. Full variable domain (rest looked up from reference TRBV29-1 and TRBJ1-2): SAVISQKPSRDICQRGTSLTIQCQVDSQVTMMFWYRQQPGQSLTLIATANQGSEATYESGFVIDKFPISRPNLTFSTLTVSNMSPEDSSIYLCSVGESYGYTFGSGTRLTVV.